This T cell receptor beta chain was recovered during a study of blood T cell repertoires in COVID-19. Study-level background: Sites in the United States, Italy and Spain provided acute and convalescent COVID-19 samples. Nucleic acid was either cDNA or gDNA, and it came from T cells, B-cell-depleted T cells, or PBMCs.

In the original analysis: Cell counts per sample came from amplifying reference gene primers. Libraries were prepared by immunoSEQ multiplex PCR; TCRdb keeps only in-frame clonotypes and omits some of them. The V and J calls and the clone size are those of that table, but D and trimming were determined from the DNA. The sample includes about 90,000 clones, approximately 92% of them seen just once. Germline trimming cut 7 bases from V and 7 bases from J; bases unmatched to any gene: 10. The CDR3 has 15 amino acids. The V gene's germline CDR1 is LNHDA and CDR2 SQIVND (reference sequence). This chain links TRBV19 with TRBJ2-1; 10 bases map to TRBD2. The sequence was obtained from a woman aged 55-69 years with active COVID-19. Sequencing was carried out using peripheral blood. CDR3 amino acids: CASTAGAGGRNEQFF. DNA of the CDR3: TGTGCCAGTACTGCGGGAGCGGGGGGGCGTAATGAGCAGTTCTTC.